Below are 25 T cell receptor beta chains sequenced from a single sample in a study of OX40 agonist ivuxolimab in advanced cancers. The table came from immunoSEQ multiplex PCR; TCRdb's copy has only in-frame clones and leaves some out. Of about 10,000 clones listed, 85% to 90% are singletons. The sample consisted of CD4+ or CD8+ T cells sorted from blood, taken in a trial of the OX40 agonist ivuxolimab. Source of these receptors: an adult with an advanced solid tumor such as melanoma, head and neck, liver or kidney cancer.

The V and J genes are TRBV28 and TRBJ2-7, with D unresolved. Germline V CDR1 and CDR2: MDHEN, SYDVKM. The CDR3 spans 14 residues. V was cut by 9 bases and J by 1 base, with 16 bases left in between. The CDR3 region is CASVGFSQSYEQYF. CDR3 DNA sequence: TGTGCCAGTGTAGGGTTTAGTCAGTCCTACGAGCAGTACTTC.

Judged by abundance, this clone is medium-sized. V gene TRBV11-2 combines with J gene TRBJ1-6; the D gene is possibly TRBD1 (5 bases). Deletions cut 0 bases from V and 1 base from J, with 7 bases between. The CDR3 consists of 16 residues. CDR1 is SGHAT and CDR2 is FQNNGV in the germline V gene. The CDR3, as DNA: TGTGCCAGCAGCTTAGAAGGGGTTTCCTATAATTCACCCCTCCACTTT. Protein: CASSLEGVSYNSPLHF.

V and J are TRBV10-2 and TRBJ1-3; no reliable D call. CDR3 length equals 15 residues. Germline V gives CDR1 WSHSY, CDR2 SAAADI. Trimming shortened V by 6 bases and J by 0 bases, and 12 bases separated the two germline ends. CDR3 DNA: TGCGCCAGCAGCTACAGCTCCGGCTCTGGAAACACCATATATTTT. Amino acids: CASSYSSGSGNTIYF.

CDR3 protein: CSGIGTDGNTIYF. DNA of the CDR3: TGCAGCGGTATCGGGACAGACGGAAACACCATATATTTT. The chain combines TRBV29-1 with TRBJ1-3, with 7 bases lining up with TRBD1. The V and J ends lost 7 bases and 4 bases, in that order; junction bases with no gene match: 7. This CDR3 is built from 13 residues. Per the germline V gene, CDR1 is SQVTM and CDR2 is ANQGSEA.

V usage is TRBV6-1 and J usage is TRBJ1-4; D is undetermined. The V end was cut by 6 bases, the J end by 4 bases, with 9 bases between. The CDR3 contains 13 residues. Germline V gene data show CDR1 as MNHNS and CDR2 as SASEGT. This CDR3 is CASRAWNNEKLFF. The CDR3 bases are TGTGCCAGCAGGGCATGGAATAATGAAAAACTGTTTTTT.

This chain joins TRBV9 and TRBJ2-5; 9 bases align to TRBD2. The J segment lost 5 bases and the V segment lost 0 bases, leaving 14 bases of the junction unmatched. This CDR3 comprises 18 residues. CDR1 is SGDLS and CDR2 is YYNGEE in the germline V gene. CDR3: CASSVGSGGGEFVETQYF. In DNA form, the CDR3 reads TGTGCCAGCAGCGTAGGAAGTGGCGGGGGGGAATTCGTCGAGACCCAGTACTTC.

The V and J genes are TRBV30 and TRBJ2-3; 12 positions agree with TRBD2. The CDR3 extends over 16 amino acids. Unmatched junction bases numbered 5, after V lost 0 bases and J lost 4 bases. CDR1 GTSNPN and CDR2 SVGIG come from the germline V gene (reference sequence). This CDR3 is CAWSVPTSGGPDTQYF. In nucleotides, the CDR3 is TGTGCCTGGAGTGTCCCGACTAGCGGGGGCCCAGATACGCAGTATTTT. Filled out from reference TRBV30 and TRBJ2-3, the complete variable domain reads SQTIHQWPATLVQPVGSPLSLECTVEGTSNPNLYWYRQAAGRGLQLLFYSVGIGQISSEVPQNLSASRPQDRQFILSSKKLLLSDSGFYLCAWSVPTSGGPDTQYFGPGTRLTVL.

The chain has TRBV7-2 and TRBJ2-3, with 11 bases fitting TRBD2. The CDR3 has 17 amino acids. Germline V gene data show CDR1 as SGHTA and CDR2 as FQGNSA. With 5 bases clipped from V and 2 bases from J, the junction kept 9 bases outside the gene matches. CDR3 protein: CASSLSLAGGVTDTQYF. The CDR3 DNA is TGTGCCAGCAGCCTGAGTCTAGCGGGGGGAGTCACAGATACGCAGTATTTT.

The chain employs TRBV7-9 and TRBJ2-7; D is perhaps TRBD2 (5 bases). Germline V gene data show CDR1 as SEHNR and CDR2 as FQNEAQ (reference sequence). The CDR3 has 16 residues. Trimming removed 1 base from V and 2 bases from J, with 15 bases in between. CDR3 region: CASSLVGGLFTYEQYF. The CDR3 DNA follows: TGTGCCAGCAGCTTAGTTGGCGGACTGTTTACCTACGAGCAGTACTTC.

The CDR3 spells CASSSIPRDEAKNIQYF. As DNA, the CDR3 is TGTGCCAGCAGTTCTATCCCCAGGGATGAAGCCAAAAACATTCAGTACTTC. This chain connects TRBV28 to TRBJ2-4, with D perhaps TRBD1 (5 bases). CDR1 MDHEN and CDR2 SYDVKM come from the germline V gene. This CDR3 has 17 residues. The ends were cut back, 4 bases at V and 0 bases at J, with 16 bases in the middle.

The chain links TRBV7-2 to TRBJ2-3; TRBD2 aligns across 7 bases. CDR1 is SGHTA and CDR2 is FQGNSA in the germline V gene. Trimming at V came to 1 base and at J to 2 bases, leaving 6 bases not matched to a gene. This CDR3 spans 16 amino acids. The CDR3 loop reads CASSLVVGGTTDTQYF. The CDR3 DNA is TGTGCCAGCAGCTTAGTAGTGGGGGGGACCACAGATACGCAGTATTTT. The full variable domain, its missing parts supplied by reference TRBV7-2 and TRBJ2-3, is GAGVSQSPSNKVTEKGKDVELRCDPISGHTALYWYRQSLGQGLEFLIYFQGNSAPDKSGLPSDRFSAERTGGSVSTLTIQRTQQEDSAVYLCASSLVVGGTTDTQYFGPGTRLTVL.

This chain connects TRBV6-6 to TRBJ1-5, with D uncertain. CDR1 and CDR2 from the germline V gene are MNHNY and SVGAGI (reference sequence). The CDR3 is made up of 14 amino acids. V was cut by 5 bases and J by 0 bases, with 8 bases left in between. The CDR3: CASSPVSSNQPQHF. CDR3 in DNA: TGTGCCAGCAGTCCGGTTAGTAGCAATCAGCCCCAGCATTTT.

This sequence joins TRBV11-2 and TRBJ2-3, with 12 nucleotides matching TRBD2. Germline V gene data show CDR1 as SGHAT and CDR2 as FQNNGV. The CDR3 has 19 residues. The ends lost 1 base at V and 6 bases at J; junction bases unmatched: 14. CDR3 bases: TGTGCCAGCAGCTTAGTCTGGCGGCCTAGCGGGGGGGCGGAGGATACGCAGTATTTT. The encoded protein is CASSLVWRPSGGAEDTQYF. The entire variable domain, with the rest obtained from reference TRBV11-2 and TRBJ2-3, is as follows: EAGVAQSPRYKIIEKRQSVAFWCNPISGHATLYWYQQILGQGPKLLIQFQNNGVVDDSQLPKDRFSAERLKGVDSTLKIQPAKLEDSAVYLCASSLVWRPSGGAEDTQYFGPGTRLTVL.

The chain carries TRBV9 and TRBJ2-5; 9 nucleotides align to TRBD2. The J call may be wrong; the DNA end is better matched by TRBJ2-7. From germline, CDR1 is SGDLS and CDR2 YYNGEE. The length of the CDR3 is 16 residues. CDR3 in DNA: TGTGCCAGCAGCGTAGGTTCGAGCGGGGGGACCTACGAGCAGTACTTC. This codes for CASSVGSSGGTYEQYF.

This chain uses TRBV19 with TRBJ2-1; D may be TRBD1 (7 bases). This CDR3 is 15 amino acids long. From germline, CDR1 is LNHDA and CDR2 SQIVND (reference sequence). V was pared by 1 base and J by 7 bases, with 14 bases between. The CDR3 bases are TGTGCCAGTAGTATAGTCCCCCAGGGGGGTAATGAGCAGTTCTTC. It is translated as CASSIVPQGGNEQFF.

This chain's CDR3 is CASSMPGQLNSPLHF. The CDR3 coding sequence is TGTGCCAGTAGTATGCCCGGACAGCTTAATTCACCCCTCCACTTT. The rearrangement joins TRBV19 to TRBJ1-6, with D perhaps TRBD1 (6 bases). V was cut by 3 bases and J by 6 bases, with 12 bases left in between. CDR3 length equals 15 residues. The V gene's germline CDR1 is LNHDA and CDR2 SQIVND (reference sequence).

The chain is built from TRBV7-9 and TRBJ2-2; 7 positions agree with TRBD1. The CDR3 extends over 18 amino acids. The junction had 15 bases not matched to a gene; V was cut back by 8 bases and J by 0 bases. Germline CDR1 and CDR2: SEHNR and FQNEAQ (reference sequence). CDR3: CASFSTSDRQANTGELFF. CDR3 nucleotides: TGTGCCAGCTTCTCTACTTCGGACAGGCAAGCGAACACCGGGGAGCTGTTTTTT. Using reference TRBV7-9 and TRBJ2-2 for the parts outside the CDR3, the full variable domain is DTGVSQNPRHKITKRGQNVTFRCDPISEHNRLYWYRQTLGQGPEFLTYFQNEAQLEKSRLLSDRFSAERPKGSFSTLEIQRTEQGDSAMYLCASFSTSDRQANTGELFFGEGSRLTVL.

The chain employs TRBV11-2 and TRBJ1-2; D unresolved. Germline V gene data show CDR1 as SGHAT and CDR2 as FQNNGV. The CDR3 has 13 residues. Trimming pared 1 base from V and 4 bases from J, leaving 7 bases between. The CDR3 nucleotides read TGTGCCAGCAGCTTAGGTACAGCCTATGGCTACACCTTC. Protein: CASSLGTAYGYTF.

CDR3 sequence: CARTLERQRFIGGYTF. DNA of the CDR3: TGTGCCCGGACACTTGAACGGCAGAGGTTCATAGGGGGCTACACCTTC. This rearrangement joins TRBV5-8 to TRBJ1-2; perhaps TRBD1 as D (5 bases). Trimming stripped 10 bases from V and 8 bases from J, with 30 bases between. The CDR3 runs to 16 residues. Per the germline V gene, CDR1 is SGHTS and CDR2 is YDEGEE.

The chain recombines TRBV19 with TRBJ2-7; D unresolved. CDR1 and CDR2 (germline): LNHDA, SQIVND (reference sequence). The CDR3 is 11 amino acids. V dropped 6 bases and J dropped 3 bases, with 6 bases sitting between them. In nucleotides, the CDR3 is TGTGCCAGTAGCTACAACTACGAGCAGTACTTC. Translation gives CASSYNYEQYF.

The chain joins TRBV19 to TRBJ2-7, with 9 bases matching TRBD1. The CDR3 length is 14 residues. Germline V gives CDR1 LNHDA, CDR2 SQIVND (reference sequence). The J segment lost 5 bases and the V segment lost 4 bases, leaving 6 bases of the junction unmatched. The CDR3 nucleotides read TGTGCCAGTAGTACGACAGGGGGTAGGGACGAGCAGTACTTC. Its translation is CASSTTGGRDEQYF.

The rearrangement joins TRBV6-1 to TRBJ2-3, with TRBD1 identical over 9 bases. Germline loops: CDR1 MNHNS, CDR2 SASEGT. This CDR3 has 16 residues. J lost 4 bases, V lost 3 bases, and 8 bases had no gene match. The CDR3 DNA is TGTGCCAGCAGTGACCGTACAGGGGGCGGTTCAGATACGCAGTATTTT. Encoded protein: CASSDRTGGGSDTQYF.

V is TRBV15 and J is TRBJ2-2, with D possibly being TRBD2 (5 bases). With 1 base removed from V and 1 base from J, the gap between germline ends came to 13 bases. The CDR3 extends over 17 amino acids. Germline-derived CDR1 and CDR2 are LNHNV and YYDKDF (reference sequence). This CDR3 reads CATSRGHPGGNTGELFF. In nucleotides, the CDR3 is TGTGCCACCAGCAGAGGCCACCCAGGAGGGAACACCGGGGAGCTGTTTTTT.

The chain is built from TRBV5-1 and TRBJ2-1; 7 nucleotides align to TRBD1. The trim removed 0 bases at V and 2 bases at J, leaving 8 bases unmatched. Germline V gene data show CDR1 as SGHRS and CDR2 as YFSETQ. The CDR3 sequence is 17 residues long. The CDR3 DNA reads TGCGCCAGCAGCTTGGATGCAGACAGGGTACCCTACAATGAGCAGTTCTTC. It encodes CASSLDADRVPYNEQFF.

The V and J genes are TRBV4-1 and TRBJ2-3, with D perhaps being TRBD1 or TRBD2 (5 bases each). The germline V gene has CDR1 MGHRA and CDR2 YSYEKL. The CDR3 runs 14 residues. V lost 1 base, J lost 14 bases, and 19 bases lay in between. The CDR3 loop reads CASSQATWDASMYF. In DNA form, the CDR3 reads TGCGCCAGCAGCCAAGCAACTTGGGACGCAAGCATGTATTTT.